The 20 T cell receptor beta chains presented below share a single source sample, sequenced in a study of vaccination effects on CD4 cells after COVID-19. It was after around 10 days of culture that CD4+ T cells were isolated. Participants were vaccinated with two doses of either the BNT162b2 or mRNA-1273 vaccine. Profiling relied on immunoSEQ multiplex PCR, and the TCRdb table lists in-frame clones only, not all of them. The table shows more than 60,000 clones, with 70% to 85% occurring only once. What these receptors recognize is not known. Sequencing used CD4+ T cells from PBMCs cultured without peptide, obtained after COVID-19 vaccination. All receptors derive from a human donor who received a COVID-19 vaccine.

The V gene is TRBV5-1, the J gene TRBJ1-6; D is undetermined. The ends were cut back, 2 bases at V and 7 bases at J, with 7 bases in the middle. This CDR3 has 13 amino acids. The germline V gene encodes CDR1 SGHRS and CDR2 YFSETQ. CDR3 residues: CASSFDQNSPLHF. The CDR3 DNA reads TGCGCCAGCAGCTTCGACCAGAATTCACCCCTCCACTTT.

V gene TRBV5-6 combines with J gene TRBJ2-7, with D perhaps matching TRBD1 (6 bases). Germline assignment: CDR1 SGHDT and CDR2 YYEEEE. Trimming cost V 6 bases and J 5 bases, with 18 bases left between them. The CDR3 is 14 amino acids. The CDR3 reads CASTQLGAKDEQYV. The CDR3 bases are TGTGCCAGCACCCAGTTGGGGGCAAAGGACGAGCAGTACGTC.

The CDR3 DNA reads TGTGCCAGCAGTGGGAGGTCTGAAGCTTTCTTT. Amino acid sequence: CASSGRSEAFF. The chain links TRBV12-3 or TRBV12-4 to TRBJ1-1; no clear D gene. This CDR3 contains 11 residues. Trimming cost V 5 bases and J 6 bases, with 7 bases left between them.

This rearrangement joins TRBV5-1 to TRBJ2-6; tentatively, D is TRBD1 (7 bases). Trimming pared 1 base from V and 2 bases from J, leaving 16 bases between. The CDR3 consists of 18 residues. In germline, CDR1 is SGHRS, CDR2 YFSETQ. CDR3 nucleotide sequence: TGCGCCAGCAGCTTGATTGTTTCAGGGGGGCCTGGGGCCAACGTCCTGACTTTC. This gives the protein CASSLIVSGGPGANVLTF.

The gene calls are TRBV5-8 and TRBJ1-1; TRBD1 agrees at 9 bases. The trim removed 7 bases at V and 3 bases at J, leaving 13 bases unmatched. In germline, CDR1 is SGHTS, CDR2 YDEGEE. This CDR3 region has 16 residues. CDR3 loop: CASPVDRGGLDTEAFF. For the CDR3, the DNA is TGTGCCAGCCCGGTAGACAGGGGGGGATTAGACACTGAAGCTTTCTTT.

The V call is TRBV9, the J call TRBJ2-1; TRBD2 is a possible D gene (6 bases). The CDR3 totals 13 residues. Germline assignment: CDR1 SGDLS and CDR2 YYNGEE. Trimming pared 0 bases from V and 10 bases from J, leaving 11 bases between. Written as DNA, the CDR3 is TGTGCCAGCAGCGTAGGTCCCAGCGGGGAGCAGTTCTTC. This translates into CASSVGPSGEQFF.

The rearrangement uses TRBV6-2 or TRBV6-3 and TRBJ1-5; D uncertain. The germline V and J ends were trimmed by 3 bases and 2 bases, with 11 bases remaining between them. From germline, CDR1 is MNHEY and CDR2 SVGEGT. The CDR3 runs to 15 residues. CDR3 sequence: CASSYARAGNQPQHF. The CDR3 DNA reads TGTGCCAGCAGTTATGCGCGGGCAGGCAATCAGCCCCAGCATTTT.

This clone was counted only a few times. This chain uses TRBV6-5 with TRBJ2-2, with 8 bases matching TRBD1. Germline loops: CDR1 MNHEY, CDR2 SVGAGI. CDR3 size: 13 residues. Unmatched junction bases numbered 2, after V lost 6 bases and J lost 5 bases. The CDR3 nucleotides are TGTGCCAGCAGCAGACAGGGGACCGGGGAGCTGTTTTTT. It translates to CASSRQGTGELFF.

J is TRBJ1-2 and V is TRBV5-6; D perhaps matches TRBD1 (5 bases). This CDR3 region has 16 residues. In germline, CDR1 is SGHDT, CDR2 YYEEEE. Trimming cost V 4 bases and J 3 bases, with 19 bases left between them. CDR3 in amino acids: CASSQPKGPSDYGYTF. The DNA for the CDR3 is TGTGCCAGCAGCCAGCCGAAGGGGCCCTCTGACTATGGCTACACCTTC. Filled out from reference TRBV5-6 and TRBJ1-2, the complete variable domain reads DAGVTQSPTHLIKTRGQQVTLRCSPKSGHDTVSWYQQALGQGPQFIFQYYEEEERQRGNFPDRFSGHQFPNYSSELNVNALLLGDSALYLCASSQPKGPSDYGYTFGSGTRLTVV.

The CDR3 coding sequence is TGCGCCAGCAGCTTACGGCAGGATAATTCACCCCTCCACTTT. Protein product: CASSLRQDNSPLHF. The chain employs TRBV5-1 and TRBJ1-6; D unclear. There are 14 residues in the CDR3. V was pared by 2 bases and J by 5 bases, with 8 bases between. CDR1 SGHRS and CDR2 YFSETQ come from the germline V gene.

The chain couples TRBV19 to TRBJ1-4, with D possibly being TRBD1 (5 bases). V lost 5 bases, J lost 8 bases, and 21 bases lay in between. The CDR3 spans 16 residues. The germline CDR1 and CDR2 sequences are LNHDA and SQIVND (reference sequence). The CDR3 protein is CASSPTWGASEEKLFF. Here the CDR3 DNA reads TGTGCCAGTAGTCCAACCTGGGGCGCATCGGAAGAAAAACTGTTTTTT.

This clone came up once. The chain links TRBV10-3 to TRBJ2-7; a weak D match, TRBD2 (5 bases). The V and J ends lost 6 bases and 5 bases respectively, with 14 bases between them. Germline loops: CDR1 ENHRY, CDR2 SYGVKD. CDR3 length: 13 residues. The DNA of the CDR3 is TGTGCCATCAGCTATCGGGAAGTGGACGAGCAGTACGTC. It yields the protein CAISYREVDEQYV.

The CDR3 sequence is CASSRQGTDTQYF. The CDR3 DNA reads TGTGCCAGCTCACGACAGGGAACAGATACGCAGTATTTT. The chain recombines TRBV18 with TRBJ2-3; 7 bases fit TRBD1. The germline V gene encodes CDR1 KGHSH and CDR2 LQKENI. J gave up 3 bases and V 4 bases, and 1 base lay outside the gene matches. There are 13 residues in the CDR3.

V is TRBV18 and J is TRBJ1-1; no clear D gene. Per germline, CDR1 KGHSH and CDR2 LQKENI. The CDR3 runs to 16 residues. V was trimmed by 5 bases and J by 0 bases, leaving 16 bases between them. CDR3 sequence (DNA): TGTGCCAGCTCAAATATCCCCACGCAAGTGAACACTGAAGCTTTCTTT. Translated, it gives CASSNIPTQVNTEAFF.

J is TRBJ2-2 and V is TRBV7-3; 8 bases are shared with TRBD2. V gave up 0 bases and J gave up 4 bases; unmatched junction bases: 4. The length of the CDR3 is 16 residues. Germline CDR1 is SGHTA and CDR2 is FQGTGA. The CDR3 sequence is CASSLTGGASTGELFF. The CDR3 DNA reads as TGTGCCAGCAGCTTAACCGGGGGGGCGTCCACCGGGGAGCTGTTTTTT.

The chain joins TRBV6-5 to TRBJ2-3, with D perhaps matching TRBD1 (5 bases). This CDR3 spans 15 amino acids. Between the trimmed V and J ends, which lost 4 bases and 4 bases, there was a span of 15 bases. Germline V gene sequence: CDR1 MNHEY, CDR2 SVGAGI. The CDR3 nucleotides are TGTGCCAGCAGTTTTAAAGGGGTTGGACCAGATACGCAGTATTTT. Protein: CASSFKGVGPDTQYF.

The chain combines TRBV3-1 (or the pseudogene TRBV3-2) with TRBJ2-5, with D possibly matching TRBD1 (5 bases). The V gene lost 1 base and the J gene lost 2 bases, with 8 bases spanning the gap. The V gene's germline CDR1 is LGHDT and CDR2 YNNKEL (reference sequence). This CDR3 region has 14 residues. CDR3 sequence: CASSQARTQETQYF. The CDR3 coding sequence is TGTGCCAGCAGCCAAGCCCGGACACAAGAGACCCAGTACTTC.

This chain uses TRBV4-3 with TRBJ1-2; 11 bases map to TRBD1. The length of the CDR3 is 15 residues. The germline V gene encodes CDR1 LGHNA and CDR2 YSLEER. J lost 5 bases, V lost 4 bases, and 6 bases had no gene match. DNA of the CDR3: TGCGCCAGCAGCCTCCGGGACAGGGGGGGGTATGGCTACACCTTC. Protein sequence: CASSLRDRGGYGYTF.

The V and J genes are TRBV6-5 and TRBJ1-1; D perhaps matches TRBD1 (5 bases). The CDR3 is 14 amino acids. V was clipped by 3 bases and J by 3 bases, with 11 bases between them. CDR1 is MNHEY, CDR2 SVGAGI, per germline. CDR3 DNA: TGTGCCAGCAGTTATAGGTCGGGGGACACTGAAGCTTTCTTT. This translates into CASSYRSGDTEAFF.

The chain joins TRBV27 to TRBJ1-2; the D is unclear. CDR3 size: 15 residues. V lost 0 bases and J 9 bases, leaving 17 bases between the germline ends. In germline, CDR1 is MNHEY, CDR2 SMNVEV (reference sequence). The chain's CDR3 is CASSLSRATLDRYTF. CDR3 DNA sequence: TGTGCCAGCAGTTTATCGAGGGCCACTCTGGACCGCTACACCTTC.